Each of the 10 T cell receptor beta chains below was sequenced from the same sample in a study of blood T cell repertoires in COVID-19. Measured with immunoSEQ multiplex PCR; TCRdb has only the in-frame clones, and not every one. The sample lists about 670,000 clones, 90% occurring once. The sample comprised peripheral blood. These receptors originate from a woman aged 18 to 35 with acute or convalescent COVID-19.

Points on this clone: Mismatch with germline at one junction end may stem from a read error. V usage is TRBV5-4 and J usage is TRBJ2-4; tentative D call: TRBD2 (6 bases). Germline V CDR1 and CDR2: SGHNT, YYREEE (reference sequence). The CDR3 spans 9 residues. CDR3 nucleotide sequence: TGTGCCAGCAGCTTGTGGGAGGCGTTC. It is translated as CASSLWEAF.

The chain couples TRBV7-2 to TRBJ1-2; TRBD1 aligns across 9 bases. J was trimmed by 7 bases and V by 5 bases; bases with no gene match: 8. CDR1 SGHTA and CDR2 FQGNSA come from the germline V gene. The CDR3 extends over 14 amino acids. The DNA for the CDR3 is TGTGCCAGCAGCGAATCGACAGGGGGTGGTGGCTACACCTTC. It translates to CASSESTGGGGYTF.

As DNA, the CDR3 is TGTGCCAGCAGTCCTAGCGGGGGGAACACAGATACGCAGTATTTT. Its translation: CASSPSGGNTDTQYF. The rearrangement links TRBV6-5 to TRBJ2-3, with 11 bases identical to TRBD2. With 5 bases clipped from V and 2 bases from J, the junction kept 3 bases outside the gene matches. The germline gives CDR1 MNHEY, CDR2 SVGAGI. The length of the CDR3 is 15 residues.

Here the CDR3 DNA reads TGTGCCAGCAGCGCCATGGACAGGGGAAAGACTGAAGCTTTCTTT. This translates into CASSAMDRGKTEAFF. This chain uses TRBV5-4 with TRBJ1-1, with 9 nucleotides matching TRBD1. Germline CDR1 reads SGHNT; CDR2 reads YYREEE (reference sequence). V gave up 4 bases and J gave up 5 bases; unmatched junction bases: 9. The CDR3 sequence is 15 residues long.

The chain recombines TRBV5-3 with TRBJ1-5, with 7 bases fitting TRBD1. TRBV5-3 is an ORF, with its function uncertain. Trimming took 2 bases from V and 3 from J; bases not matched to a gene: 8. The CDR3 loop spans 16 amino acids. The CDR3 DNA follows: TGTGCCAGAAGCTTTACAGGGGCCAAAATCAATCAGCCCCAGCATTTT. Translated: CARSFTGAKINQPQHF.

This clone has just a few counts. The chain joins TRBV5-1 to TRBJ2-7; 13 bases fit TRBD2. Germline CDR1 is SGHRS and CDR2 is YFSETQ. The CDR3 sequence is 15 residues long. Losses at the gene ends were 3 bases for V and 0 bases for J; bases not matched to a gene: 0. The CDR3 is CASSWTSGGSYEQYF. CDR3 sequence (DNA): TGCGCCAGCAGCTGGACTAGCGGGGGCTCCTACGAGCAGTACTTC.

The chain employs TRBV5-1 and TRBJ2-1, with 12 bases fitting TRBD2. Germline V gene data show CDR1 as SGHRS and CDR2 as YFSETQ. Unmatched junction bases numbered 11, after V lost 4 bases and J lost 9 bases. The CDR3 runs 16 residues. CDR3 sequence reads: CASSQTSGGISVEQFF. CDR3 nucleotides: TGCGCCAGCAGCCAAACTAGCGGGGGGATTTCGGTTGAGCAGTTCTTC.

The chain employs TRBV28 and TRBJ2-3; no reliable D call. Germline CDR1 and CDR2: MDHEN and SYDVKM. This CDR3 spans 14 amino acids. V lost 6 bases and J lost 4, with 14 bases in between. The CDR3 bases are TGTGCCAGCAGCCTGACGGGTGTCTCAGATACGCAGTATTTT. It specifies CASSLTGVSDTQYF.

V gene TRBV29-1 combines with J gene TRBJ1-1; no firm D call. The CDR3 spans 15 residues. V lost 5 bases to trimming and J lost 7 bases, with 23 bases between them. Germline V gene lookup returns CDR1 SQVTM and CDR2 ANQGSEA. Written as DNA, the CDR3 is TGCAGCGTTCTGACAACTCACATCCAGCCCCATGAAGCTTTCTTT. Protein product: CSVLTTHIQPHEAFF. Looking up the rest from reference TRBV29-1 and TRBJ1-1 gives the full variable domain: SAVISQKPSRDICQRGTSLTIQCQVDSQVTMMFWYRQQPGQSLTLIATANQGSEATYESGFVIDKFPISRPNLTFSTLTVSNMSPEDSSIYLCSVLTTHIQPHEAFFGQGTRLTVV.

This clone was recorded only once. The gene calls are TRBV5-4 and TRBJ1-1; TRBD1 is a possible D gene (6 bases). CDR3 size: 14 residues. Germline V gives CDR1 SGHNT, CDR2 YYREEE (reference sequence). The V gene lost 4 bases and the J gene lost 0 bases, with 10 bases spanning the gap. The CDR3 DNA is TGTGCCAGCAGCAAGGACAGCCTGAACACTGAAGCTTTCTTT. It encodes CASSKDSLNTEAFF.